The T cell receptor beta chain under discussion was sequenced for a study of shared clonotypes between healthy human individuals. At the level of the study: The study enrolled two women and three men aged 18 to 49.

Study-wide findings and caveats: A few donors shared approximately 5% of their naive CD4 clonotypes. Researchers sampled blood only, noting tissue repertoires likely differ.

It was across several immunoSEQ plates that each subset's genomic DNA was evenly split. The method was immunoSEQ multiplex PCR; TCRdb's version includes in-frame clones alone and lacks a portion of them. This sample has some 1.1 million clones, with around 77% found just once. Worth noting for this clone: Its matching antigen is unknown.

CDR3 length: 16 residues. The trim removed 5 bases at V and 8 bases at J, leaving 13 bases unmatched. Germline loops: CDR1 SEHNR, CDR2 FQNEAQ (reference sequence). The clonotype was recovered from a man aged 18 to 29 in good health. Some clones in this sample may be carry-over from other donors' samples. The sequencing input was memory CD4+ T cells from PBMCs. Regarding subset: CD45RA-negative fraction. The chain links TRBV7-9 to TRBJ1-4; 8 nucleotides agree with TRBD1. The CDR3 DNA follows: TGTGCCAGCAGCGAAGACAGGGGAGGGTCTGGGGAAAAACTGTTTTTT. This gives the protein CASSEDRGGSGEKLFF.